The 30 T cell receptor beta chains below were found in one sample sequenced in a study of HIV-infected children after antiretroviral therapy interruption. Treatment reported: PENTA 11 planned treatment interruption arm or continuous ART arm. RNA-based 3' RACE libraries used unique molecular identifiers. TCRdb used MiXCR to reprocess the 3' RACE reads, holding one entry per CDR3 protein. The table lists about 40,000 distinct CDR3 sequences, over 6% of them singletons. This specimen was CD45RA+ CD4+ T cells from PBMCs, pooled from several time points, taken from a donor given antiretroviral therapy, either interrupted or continuous. Subset in this sample: naive CD4+ CD45RA+ CD45RO- T cells. The receptors come from a pool of human donors with HIV.

To note about this clonotype: The junction does not match germline at one end; this may be a read error. This rearrangement joins TRBV12-3 or TRBV12-4 to TRBJ2-5; TRBD1 is a possible D gene (5 bases). CDR3 length: 13 residues. The CDR3 is CASRRLGQDTQYF. The CDR3 DNA reads as TGTGCAAGCAGGCGACTGGGGCAAGACACCCAGTACTTT.

This clonotype ranks as medium-sized. The chain carries TRBV19 and TRBJ1-5; 10 bases are shared with TRBD1. This CDR3 comprises 18 residues. V shed 2 bases, J shed 7 bases, and the junction held 14 bases outside the gene matches. Germline assignment: CDR1 LNHDA and CDR2 SQIVND (reference sequence). The CDR3 nucleotides are TGTGCCAGTAGTATAATCCGTGGGGGACAGGGGACGAGCCAGCCCCAGCATTTT. It specifies CASSIIRGGQGTSQPQHF.

Many counts were recorded for this clonotype. The chain employs TRBV13 and TRBJ1-1, with D possibly being TRBD1 (6 bases). Trimming shortened V by 9 bases and J by 14 bases, and 19 bases separated the two germline ends. The CDR3 contains 11 residues. From germline, CDR1 is PRHDT and CDR2 FYEKMQ (reference sequence). The CDR3 protein is CARVRGTEVFF. CDR3 DNA: TGTGCCAGAGTCAGGGGCACAGAAGTCTTCTTT.

Note on this clonotype: The missing conserved phenylalanine or tryptophan at the end of this CDR3 makes a read error likely. The limits of the CDR3 on the DNA are not certain, so only TCRdb's listed CDR3 is given. The chain is built from TRBV25-1 and TRBJ1-1. Germline assignment: CDR1 MGHDK and CDR2 SYGVNS. The CDR3 sequence runs 12 residues, both termini included. The CDR3 here is CASRAVGVRTVY.

The J gene is TRBJ2-5, the V gene TRBV30; D remains ambiguous. In germline, CDR1 is GTSNPN, CDR2 SVGIG (reference sequence). The CDR3 loop spans 13 amino acids. V was pared by 0 bases and J by 5 bases, with 10 bases between. CDR3 amino acids: CAWSVFGLETQYF. Here the CDR3 DNA reads TGTGCCTGGAGTGTATTTGGCTTGGAGACCCAGTACTTC. Filled out from reference TRBV30 and TRBJ2-5, the complete variable domain reads SQTIHQWPATLVQPVGSPLSLECTVEGTSNPNLYWYRQAAGRGLQLLFYSVGIGQISSEVPQNLSASRPQDRQFILSSKKLLLSDSGFYLCAWSVFGLETQYFGPGTRLLVL.

The gene calls are TRBV4-3 and TRBJ2-5; tentatively, D is TRBD2 (6 bases). The CDR3 totals 15 residues. The germline CDR1 and CDR2 sequences are LGHNA and YSLEER. V lost 0 bases, J lost 5 bases, and 13 bases lay in between. DNA of the CDR3: TGCGCCAGCAGCCAAGATTTGGGAGGAGGGGAGACCCAGTACTTC. Its protein product is CASSQDLGGGETQYF.

This clonotype was counted ten times or more. At one of its ends the junction is not consistent with the germline gene, which may arise from a read error. The J gene is TRBJ2-5, the V gene TRBV12-3 or TRBV12-4; a weak D match, TRBD2 (6 bases). The CDR3 consists of 14 residues. The CDR3 coding sequence is TGTGCCAGCAGTGCCGGGACTGGGGAAGACACCCAGTACTTT. Encoded protein: CASSAGTGEDTQYF.

This clonotype was counted many times. The chain joins TRBV5-6 to TRBJ1-6; no firm D call. Trimming pared 0 bases from V and 4 bases from J, leaving 8 bases between. This CDR3 region has 15 residues. Germline CDR1 SGHDT, CDR2 YYEEEE. CDR3: CASSLGQIYNSPLHF. CDR3 DNA sequence: TGTGCCAGCAGCTTGGGGCAGATTTATAATTCACCCCTCCACTTT.

This clonotype was picked up many times. V gene TRBV11-1 combines with J gene TRBJ2-7, with unresolved D. Germline V gives CDR1 SGHAT, CDR2 FQDESV (reference sequence). The V end lost 0 bases, the J end lost 3 bases, and 12 bases lay between the germline ends. The CDR3 length is 15 residues. The CDR3 DNA follows: TGTGCCAGCAGCTTAGCAGAATTTCAGGTCTACGAGCAGTACTTC. It yields the protein CASSLAEFQVYEQYF. Based on the CDR3 plus reference TRBV11-1 and TRBJ2-7, the full variable domain is EAEVAQSPRYKITEKSQAVAFWCDPISGHATLYWYRQILGQGPELLVQFQDESVVDDSQLPKDRFSAERLKGVDSTLKIQPAELGDSAMYLCASSLAEFQVYEQYFGPGTRLTVT.

Many counts were recorded for this clonotype. The chain uses TRBV2 and TRBJ2-7, with D possibly TRBD2 on 6 matching bases. Germline V CDR1 and CDR2: SNHLY, FYNNEI. This CDR3 comprises 12 residues. Trimming removed 6 bases at V and 4 bases at J, with 10 bases between. CDR3 protein: CASRASGYEQYF. The CDR3 DNA is TGTGCCAGCAGGGCAAGCGGGTACGAGCAGTACTTC.

This clonotype appeared many times. The genes are TRBV7-2 and TRBJ2-1, with 7 bases lining up with TRBD2. V shed 5 bases, J shed 9 bases, and the junction held 10 bases outside the gene matches. Germline values: CDR1 SGHTA, CDR2 FQGNSA. This CDR3 comprises 14 residues. CDR3 loop: CASSPTGGTGEQFF. The CDR3 bases are TGTGCCAGCAGCCCTACCGGGGGGACGGGTGAGCAGTTCTTC.

This clonotype was picked up many times. The chain joins TRBV7-2 to TRBJ1-1; D is ambiguous. Germline V gene lookup returns CDR1 SGHTA and CDR2 FQGNSA. Trimming shortened V by 4 bases and J by 2 bases, and 11 bases separated the two germline ends. This CDR3 spans 14 amino acids. This chain's CDR3 is CASSSRRVNTEAFF. The CDR3 coding sequence is TGTGCCAGCAGCTCTCGTCGGGTTAACACTGAAGCTTTCTTT. Combining the CDR3 with reference TRBV7-2 and TRBJ1-1 gives the whole variable domain GAGVSQSPSNKVTEKGKDVELRCDPISGHTALYWYRQSLGQGLEFLIYFQGNSAPDKSGLPSDRFSAERTGGSVSTLTIQRTQQEDSAVYLCASSSRRVNTEAFFGQGTRLTVV.

The chain links TRBV7-2 to TRBJ2-7, with 10 bases identical to TRBD1. Germline V gene lookup returns CDR1 SGHTA and CDR2 FQGNSA. With 1 base clipped from V and 4 bases from J, the junction kept 4 bases outside the gene matches. This CDR3 spans 15 amino acids. The CDR3 DNA sequence: TGTGCCAGCAGCTTAGTAGCGGGACAGGGGTACGAGCAGTACTTC. The encoded protein is CASSLVAGQGYEQYF.

The sample holds many counts of this clonotype. This chain connects TRBV28 to TRBJ2-1; 15 bases line up with TRBD2. The CDR3 sequence is 18 residues long. CDR1 MDHEN and CDR2 SYDVKM come from the germline V gene. Trimming cost V 5 bases and J 6 bases; bases outside gene matches: 11. CDR3 bases: TGTGCCAGCAGTCCCCGGACTAGCGGGAGGGCAGGGGGCAATGAGCAGTTCTTC. This gives the protein CASSPRTSGRAGGNEQFF.

At least ten counts were recorded for this clonotype. This rearrangement joins TRBV14 to TRBJ2-1; maybe TRBD2 (7 bases). The CDR3 has 17 residues. V dropped 3 bases and J dropped 7 bases, with 22 bases sitting between them. CDR1 is SGHDN and CDR2 is FVKESK in the germline V gene. Here the CDR3 reads CASSHKIMGGRGNEQFF. The DNA for the CDR3 is TGTGCCAGCAGCCACAAGATCATGGGGGGGCGCGGAAATGAGCAGTTCTTC.

This clonotype was seen ten or more times. The V and J genes are TRBV20-1 and TRBJ2-3; 7 bases agree with TRBD2. This CDR3 is 15 amino acids long. Per the germline V gene, CDR1 is DFQATT and CDR2 is SNEGSKA (reference sequence). The junction had 6 bases not matched to a gene; V was cut back by 3 bases and J by 0 bases. In DNA, the CDR3 is TGCAGTGCTAGCTGGCTAGCGGAGAGCACAGATACGCAGTATTTT. This sequence encodes CSASWLAESTDTQYF.

The J gene is TRBJ2-3, the V gene TRBV2; 14 bases match TRBD2. The V gene's germline CDR1 is SNHLY and CDR2 FYNNEI. The V gene end was trimmed by 7 bases and the J gene end by 8 bases; junction bases not matched to a gene: 14. The length of the CDR3 is 17 residues. As DNA, the CDR3 is TGTGCCAGCACCCAAAGACTAGCGGGGGGGCCCTACGGTACGCAGTATTTT. Translating gives CASTQRLAGGPYGTQYF.

This chain uses TRBV6-5 with TRBJ1-1, with D maybe TRBD1 (5 bases). In germline, CDR1 is MNHEY, CDR2 SVGAGI. The CDR3 sequence is 13 residues long. The V and J ends lost 4 bases and 4 bases respectively, with 10 bases between them. CDR3 nucleotides: TGTGCCAGCAGTTCGGCAGGGTTCACTGAAGCTTTCTTT. Its protein is CASSSAGFTEAFF.

This clonotype was seen once. In nucleotides, the CDR3 is TGTGCCAGCAGCCCCCGGAGGGGGGGGTTCCAAGAGACCCAGTACTTC. Its translation: CASSPRRGGFQETQYF. This rearrangement joins TRBV13 to TRBJ2-5, with a possible D match to TRBD2 (7 bases). There are 16 residues in the CDR3. Germline CDR1 and CDR2: PRHDT and FYEKMQ (reference sequence). The V and J ends lost 5 bases and 1 base respectively, with 17 bases between them.

This clonotype occurred many times. V is TRBV4-1 and J is TRBJ2-2; D gene ambiguous. Germline V gives CDR1 MGHRA, CDR2 YSYEKL. Trimming took off 4 bases at V and 6 bases at J, with 9 bases between the two ends. The CDR3 loop spans 13 amino acids. CDR3 nucleotides: TGCGCCAGCAGCCTGTTACGGGCCGGGGAGCTGTTTTTT. Its protein product is CASSLLRAGELFF.

This clonotype was observed many times. The chain is built from TRBV9 and TRBJ2-7, with D possibly called TRBD1 or TRBD2 (6 bases each). V was cut by 7 bases and J by 4 bases, with 15 bases left in between. The germline CDR1 and CDR2 sequences are SGDLS and YYNGEE. This CDR3 is built from 13 residues. The CDR3: CASGGPREYEQYF. The CDR3 region has the DNA TGTGCCAGCGGGGGGCCACGCGAATACGAGCAGTACTTC.

Only a few counts were recorded for this clonotype. Just one base apart from a much larger clone, this may be a read error. The rearrangement joins TRBV29-1 to TRBJ1-1, with 7 bases identical to TRBD1. CDR1 is SQVTM and CDR2 is ANQGSEA in the germline V gene. V lost 4 bases, J lost 4 bases, and 9 bases stayed unmatched. CDR3 size: 14 residues. CDR3 DNA: TGCAGCGTTGTTTTAGGGGGCCGCCCCACTGAAGCTTTCTTT. Amino acid sequence: CSVVLGGRPTEAFF. Together with reference TRBV29-1 and TRBJ1-1, the CDR3 gives the full variable domain: SAVISQKPSRDICQRGTSLTIQCQVDSQVTMMFWYRQQPGQSLTLIATANQGSEATYESGFVIDKFPISRPNLTFSTLTVSNMSPEDSSIYLCSVVLGGRPTEAFFGQGTRLTVV.

Many counts were recorded for this clonotype. This chain links TRBV6-5 with TRBJ1-4, with 7 nucleotides matching TRBD1. Trimming at V came to 6 bases and at J to 5 bases, leaving 12 bases not matched to a gene. Germline CDR1 and CDR2: MNHEY and SVGAGI. This CDR3 spans 16 amino acids. In nucleotides, the CDR3 is TGTGCCAGCAGCCAAAAATACAGGGGACTCAATGAAAAACTGTTTTTT. Translated, it gives CASSQKYRGLNEKLFF.

This clonotype was detected many times. The chain has TRBV3-1 and TRBJ2-1; the D is unclear. This CDR3 is built from 11 residues. The V end was cut by 0 bases, the J end by 10 bases, with 4 bases between. Germline CDR1 reads LGHDT; CDR2 reads YNNKEL (reference sequence). CDR3 region: CASSQDREQFF. The DNA of the CDR3 is TGTGCCAGCAGCCAAGATCGGGAGCAGTTCTTC.

This clonotype was found many times. One end of the junction does not line up with germline, which may come from a read error. The chain couples TRBV6-5 to TRBJ2-4, with a weak D call TRBD1 (6 bases). The germline CDR1 and CDR2 sequences are MNHEY and SVGAGI. The CDR3 totals 13 residues. The CDR3: CASSARGQNTLYF. CDR3 coding DNA: TGTGCCAGCAGTGCTCGGGGACAAAACACCTTGTACTTT.

This clonotype has at least ten counts. The chain combines TRBV24-1 with TRBJ2-2, with D uncertain. CDR1 is KGHDR, CDR2 SFDVKD, per germline. The CDR3 covers 14 residues. Trimming removed 5 bases from V and 0 bases from J, with 6 bases in between. CDR3 bases: TGTGCCACCAGTGGGTATGCGAACACCGGGGAGCTGTTTTTT. As protein: CATSGYANTGELFF.

The chain combines TRBV20-1 with TRBJ2-7; D call uncertain. Trimming took 4 bases from V and 1 from J, leaving 8 bases between them. In germline, CDR1 is DFQATT, CDR2 SNEGSKA (reference sequence). This CDR3 has 12 residues. DNA of the CDR3: TGCAGTGCTATGGGCCAGTCCTACGAGCAGTACTTC. This sequence encodes CSAMGQSYEQYF.

This clonotype was detected many times. The genes are TRBV4-1 and TRBJ1-5; 7 positions match TRBD1. CDR1 and CDR2 (germline): MGHRA, YSYEKL. The CDR3 extends over 18 amino acids. J gave up 1 base and V 3 bases, and 12 bases lay outside the gene matches. The CDR3, as DNA: TGCGCCAGCAGCCAGGGGGCGGCCCGACAGGGAAGCAATCAGCCCCAGCATTTT. Amino acid sequence: CASSQGAARQGSNQPQHF.

This clonotype was picked up many times. The chain combines TRBV4-3 with TRBJ2-3; D is possibly TRBD2 (6 bases). Germline CDR1 reads LGHNA; CDR2 reads YSLEER. V gave up 6 bases and J gave up 3 bases, with 19 bases separating them. This CDR3 comprises 16 residues. The CDR3 nucleotides read TGCGCCAGCAGTCGCCAAGGTAGCGGAGGAACAGATACGCAGTATTTT. Translated, it gives CASSRQGSGGTDTQYF.

This clonotype was counted ten times or more. The chain is built from TRBV3-1 and TRBJ2-7, with D perhaps TRBD1 (5 bases). This CDR3 region has 12 residues. Trimming shortened V by 6 bases and J by 10 bases, and 16 bases separated the two germline ends. The germline V gene encodes CDR1 LGHDT and CDR2 YNNKEL (reference sequence). The CDR3 is CASREGRDEQYF. CDR3 DNA: TGTGCCAGCAGGGAAGGCAGGGATGAACAGTACTTC.